This is a list of T cell receptor beta chains from one sample in a study of cytomegalovirus exposure and HLA in healthy donors. Assay: immunoSEQ multiplex PCR; the TCRdb copy retains only in-frame clones and omits some. The sample has under 200,000 clones, 80% seen once. Sequencing used PBMCs. These receptors all come from a male donor in good health and CMV-seropositive. CDR3s include the opening cysteine and the closing phenylalanine or tryptophan. The D gene is left open where the match is weak. Size is omitted from some rows. Given values are once, few, many or a class for expanded clones.

CDR3nt | CDR3aa | d_gene | len | j_gene | v_gene | abundance
TGTGCCAGCAAGGAGGGATCGGCATGGCCCTACAATGAGCAGTTCTTC | CASKEGSAWPYNEQFF | - | 16 | TRBJ2-1 | TRBV6-6 | -
TGCGCCAGCAGTGAGCCGGAAAGTACAGGGGGAGATACGCAGTATTTT | CASSEPESTGGDTQYF | TRBD1 | 16 | TRBJ2-3 | TRBV10-1 | -
TGTGCCAGCAGCTCAACAGGACAGGGGCTTGCCTACGAGCAGTACTTC | CASSSTGQGLAYEQYF | TRBD1 | 16 | TRBJ2-7 | TRBV7-9 | few
TGTGCCAGCAGTTCACCAGCGGGATCGGCAGATACGCAGTATTTT | CASSSPAGSADTQYF | TRBD2 | 15 | TRBJ2-3 | TRBV28 | -
TGTGCCAGCAGCAAAATCGGGAGCAATCAGCCCCAGCATTTT | CASSKIGSNQPQHF | - | 14 | TRBJ1-5 | TRBV21-1 | -
TGTGCCAGCAGCTTTACTAGCGGGTTGGGGGAGCAGTACTTC | CASSFTSGLGEQYF | TRBD2 | 14 | TRBJ2-5 | TRBV7-9 | -
TGCGCCAGCAGCTCCGGGGTCAGCAATCAGCCCCAGCATTTT | CASSSGVSNQPQHF | - | 14 | TRBJ1-5 | TRBV5-1 | -
TGTGCCAGCAGCTTATTACAGTCAGGGAAGACCCAGTACTTC | CASSLLQSGKTQYF | - | 14 | TRBJ2-5 | TRBV12-1 | -
TGTGCCAGTAGTATAGCGGGGGGGCGCGAGCAGTACTTC | CASSIAGGREQYF | TRBD2 | 13 | TRBJ2-7 | TRBV19 | -
TGTGCCAGCAGCAAGGAGGACTACGAGCAGTACTTC | CASSKEDYEQYF | - | 12 | TRBJ2-7 | TRBV4-2 | few
TGTGCCAGCAGTGATTCCGGTTTCGACACCATATATTTT | CASSDSGFDTIYF | - | 13 | TRBJ1-3 | TRBV2 | -
TGTGCCAGTACCCCAGGGGGCGCAGACACTGAAGCTTTCTTT | CASTPGGADTEAFF | TRBD1 | 14 | TRBJ1-1 | TRBV19 | few
TGTGCCAGCAGCTTGGATATCGGGACAGGGTCGGTAAACTATGGCTACACCTTC | CASSLDIGTGSVNYGYTF | TRBD1 | 18 | TRBJ1-2 | TRBV5-8 | -
TGTGCCAGCAGCTTCCAGGGGGGTTACGAGCAGTACTTC | CASSFQGGYEQYF | - | 13 | TRBJ2-7 | TRBV11-3 | -
TGTGCCAGCAGTCCGGACAGGGTGGCGACTGAAGCTTTCTTT | CASSPDRVATEAFF | TRBD1 | 14 | TRBJ1-1 | TRBV7-2 | -
TGTGCCAGCAGCTCAGGAATGGGTAACACTGAAGCTTTCTTT | CASSSGMGNTEAFF | - | 14 | TRBJ1-1 | TRBV7-9 | -
TGTGCCAGCAAGGCTAGCGGGAGCAACACCGGGGAGCTGTTTTTT | CASKASGSNTGELFF | TRBD2 | 15 | TRBJ2-2 | TRBV25-1 | -
TGTGCCAGCAGCTTACTTGTTAGCGGGAGCTTAGATACGCAGTATTTT | CASSLLVSGSLDTQYF | TRBD2 | 16 | TRBJ2-3 | TRBV7-8 | -
TGTGCAATCAGTTTGGACAGGGTAAACACCATATATTTT | CAISLDRVNTIYF | TRBD1 | 13 | TRBJ1-3 | TRBV10-3 | -
TGTGCCAGCAGTTTAGCACACAGGGGTCCACTCGACGAGCAGTACTTC | CASSLAHRGPLDEQYF | TRBD1 | 16 | TRBJ2-7 | TRBV28 | -
TGTGCCAGCAGTTACTCGGTGGGAGGGGGCTACACCTTC | CASSYSVGGGYTF | - | 13 | TRBJ1-2 | TRBV6-6 | few
TGTTCCAGCAGCCCAGACAGGGGCTTCAACGAGCAGTACTTC | CSSSPDRGFNEQYF | TRBD1 | 14 | TRBJ2-7 | TRBV7-9 | -
TGCGCCAGCACCCTGGGGGGGACAGGGGGAGAGACCCAGTACTTC | CASTLGGTGGETQYF | TRBD1 | 15 | TRBJ2-5 | TRBV5-1 | once
TGTGCCAGTAGTAAGGGACAGGGGGCGAGCGGAAACACCATATATTTT | CASSKGQGASGNTIYF | TRBD1 | 16 | TRBJ1-3 | TRBV19 | -
TGCGCCAGCAGTGAGTCCACAGGGAACTATGGCTACACCTTC | CASSESTGNYGYTF | - | 14 | TRBJ1-2 | TRBV10-2 | -
TGTGCCAGCAGTCCTGCGGCCTACGAGCAGTACTTC | CASSPAAYEQYF | - | 12 | TRBJ2-7 | TRBV6-1 | once
TGTGCCAGCAGTTACCTGACTAGCGGGAGACCCGGGGAGCTGTTTTTT | CASSYLTSGRPGELFF | TRBD2 | 16 | TRBJ2-2 | TRBV6-5 | -
TGTGCCAGCAGCCCTCTAGGGGGCGGCTCCTACGAGCAGTACTTC | CASSPLGGGSYEQYF | TRBD1 | 15 | TRBJ2-7 | TRBV4-2 | -
TGTGCCTGGAGTCCCCATAGCAATCAGCCCCAGCATTTT | CAWSPHSNQPQHF | - | 13 | TRBJ1-5 | TRBV30 | -
TGCGCCAGCAGCTTGGTACTAGCGGGAGATCCAGATACGCAGTATTTT | CASSLVLAGDPDTQYF | TRBD2 | 16 | TRBJ2-3 | TRBV5-1 | -
TGTGCCAGCAGGGAGGGTTACGAGCAGTACTTC | CASREGYEQYF | - | 11 | TRBJ2-7 | TRBV6-1 | -
TGTGCCAGCAGCGCGGGACTAGCGGGAGCAGAGACCCAGTACTTC | CASSAGLAGAETQYF | TRBD2 | 15 | TRBJ2-5 | TRBV6-1 | -
TGTGCCAGCAGTTTAGCGGGAGGGTACAATGAGCAGTTCTTC | CASSLAGGYNEQFF | TRBD2 | 14 | TRBJ2-1 | TRBV7-9 | -
TGCGCCAGCAGCTTGGACCCGACCGCGCCGGGGAGCAATCAGCCCCAGCATTTT | CASSLDPTAPGSNQPQHF | - | 18 | TRBJ1-5 | TRBV5-1 | -
TGTGCCAGCAGCTTAGACGAGACCGGGGAGCTGTTTTTT | CASSLDETGELFF | - | 13 | TRBJ2-2 | TRBV11-3 | -
TGCGCCAGCAGCTTCGGAGAGGTCGGAAACACCATATATTTT | CASSFGEVGNTIYF | - | 14 | TRBJ1-3 | TRBV5-1 | -
TGTGCCAGCAGCCGGGGGGGGGATCAGCCCCAGCATTTT | CASSRGGDQPQHF | - | 13 | TRBJ1-5 | TRBV7-9 | -
TGTGCCAGCAGCCCCTCCGCTTTCAGCTCCTACAATGAGCAGTTCTTC | CASSPSAFSSYNEQFF | - | 16 | TRBJ2-1 | TRBV28 | -
TGTGCCAGCAGCTTAGAGGGTTATGGCACTGAAGCTTTCTTT | CASSLEGYGTEAFF | - | 14 | TRBJ1-1 | TRBV7-3 | -
TGTGCCTGGAGTACCTGGGCCCCAACCCCCAGGGGAAAAGTCACTGAAGCTTTCTTT | CAWSTWAPTPRGKVTEAFF | - | 19 | TRBJ1-1 | TRBV30 | -
TGTGCCAGCATCTCAGGGCCTCAGCCCCAGCATTTT | CASISGPQPQHF | - | 12 | TRBJ1-5 | TRBV6-5 | -
TGTGCCAGCAGCTTAGTGGTAGCGGGAGGGCCCAGTGAGCAGTTCTTC | CASSLVVAGGPSEQFF | TRBD2 | 16 | TRBJ2-1 | TRBV7-2 | -
TGTGCCAGCAGCAAAGATGCGGAGCGGGACCCACCCTACGAGCAGTACTTC | CASSKDAERDPPYEQYF | - | 17 | TRBJ2-7 | TRBV21-1 | few
TGCAGCGTTGGTCAGAACACTGAAGCTTTCTTT | CSVGQNTEAFF | - | 11 | TRBJ1-1 | TRBV29-1 | -
TGTGCCAGCAGCCCCCTACTAGCGGGAGGGCCTCGGGAGACCCAGTACTTC | CASSPLLAGGPRETQYF | TRBD2 | 17 | TRBJ2-5 | TRBV11-2 | -
TGTGCCAGTAAACCGGGACAGCTTAGTCTCGAGCAGTACTTC | CASKPGQLSLEQYF | TRBD1 | 14 | TRBJ2-7 | TRBV19 | -
TGTGCCATCCGGAGGGCGGACAGGGACAACTATGGCTACACCTTC | CAIRRADRDNYGYTF | TRBD1 | 15 | TRBJ1-2 | TRBV6-5 | few
TGTGCCAGCAGCCCCTCGAGCGGGCAGGATACCTACGAGCAGTACTTC | CASSPSSGQDTYEQYF | - | 16 | TRBJ2-7 | TRBV7-9 | few
TGTGCCAGCAGCCCCCCCCCAGCTAACTATGGCTACACCTTC | CASSPPPANYGYTF | - | 14 | TRBJ1-2 | TRBV7-9 | few
TGTGCCAGTAGTATGAGCGGGCGGGGGTCCTACAATGAGCAGTTCTTC | CASSMSGRGSYNEQFF | TRBD2 | 16 | TRBJ2-1 | TRBV19 | once
TGTGCCAGCAGCTTATGGCCAGTACCAAACAATGAGCAGTTCTTC | CASSLWPVPNNEQFF | - | 15 | TRBJ2-1 | TRBV7-2 | -
TGTGCCAGCAGCCTAACAGGGGGCTTGAACACTGAAGCTTTCTTT | CASSLTGGLNTEAFF | TRBD1 | 15 | TRBJ1-1 | TRBV9 | -
TGTGCCAGCTCATCCGGGATCGTCCAAGAGACCCAGTACTTC | CASSSGIVQETQYF | - | 14 | TRBJ2-5 | TRBV18 | -
TGTGCCAGCAGTTACTCCGGACAGGGCCCTCCACCCCTCCACTTT | CASSYSGQGPPPLHF | TRBD1 | 15 | TRBJ1-6 | TRBV6-5 | -
TGTGCCAGCAGCCTAGCGGGAGGTCCCTACGAGCAGTACTTC | CASSLAGGPYEQYF | TRBD2 | 14 | TRBJ2-7 | TRBV11-3 | once
TGTGCCAGCAGCCCGGCGGGAGGGGATACGCAGTATTTT | CASSPAGGDTQYF | TRBD2 | 13 | TRBJ2-3 | TRBV9 | -
TGTGCCAGCAGCTTGATGGGAGGAGGGATCGAGACCCAGTACTTC | CASSLMGGGIETQYF | - | 15 | TRBJ2-5 | TRBV7-3 | -
TGTGCCAGCAGTTCCCTGACATTGGGGGCTACCACAGATACGCAGTATTTT | CASSSLTLGATTDTQYF | - | 17 | TRBJ2-3 | TRBV28 | -
TGTGCCAGCAGCTTGGTGCAGGGGCAGGATGGCTACACCTTC | CASSLVQGQDGYTF | - | 14 | TRBJ1-2 | TRBV5-4 | -
TGTGCCAGCAGCTCCGGGACAGGGCTTTATGGCTACACCTTC | CASSSGTGLYGYTF | TRBD1 | 14 | TRBJ1-2 | TRBV6-5 | -